The T cell receptor beta chain described here comes from a study of blood T cell repertoires in COVID-19. As for the study in general: The United States, Italy and Spain supplied acute and convalescent COVID-19 samples.

Methods used by the authors: Amplification from reference gene primers served as the basis for estimated nucleated cell counts. TCRdb keeps only in-frame clones here, not all; method: immunoSEQ multiplex PCR. V and J calls and clone size come straight from that table; D and trimming were deduced from the DNA. The sample yields some 130,000 clones, 60% to 85% seen once. This clone has more than one count but fewer than ten. The receptor was isolated from an elderly man with acute or convalescent COVID-19. The sample comprised peripheral blood.

The CDR3 DNA follows: TGTGCCTGGAGTGTACCTGGGGCGTGGGGTTCACCCCTCCACTTT. Translating it yields CAWSVPGAWGSPLHF. This rearrangement joins TRBV30 to TRBJ1-6, with D possibly matching TRBD1 (5 bases). The CDR3 length is 15 residues. V lost 0 bases and J lost 9, with 15 bases in between. CDR1 and CDR2 (germline): GTSNPN, SVGIG (reference sequence).